This T cell receptor beta chain was observed in a study of OX40 agonist ivuxolimab in advanced cancers. Study conclusions and caveats: The authors also found low normalized T-cell clonal expansion in some nonresponders.

Using immunoSEQ multiplex PCR, the repertoire was profiled, and TCRdb retains in-frame clones only, with some absent. The sample records roughly 38,000 clones, around 80% being singletons. This CDR3 is 15 amino acids long. V shed 5 bases, J shed 8 bases, and the junction held 10 bases outside the gene matches. Germline assignment: CDR1 SEHNR and CDR2 FQNEAQ (reference sequence). With regard to this clone: Its antigen is not known.

Source: CD4+ or CD8+ T cells sorted from blood, taken in a trial of the OX40 agonist ivuxolimab. The V call is TRBV7-9, the J call TRBJ2-3; 10 bases agree with TRBD1. The source is an adult with an advanced solid tumor such as melanoma, head and neck, liver or kidney cancer. The CDR3 region is CASSRAGTGVLTQYF. CDR3 nucleotide sequence: TGTGCCAGCAGCCGAGCCGGGACAGGGGTCCTTACGCAGTATTTT. Combining the CDR3 with reference TRBV7-9 and TRBJ2-3 gives the whole variable domain DTGVSQNPRHKITKRGQNVTFRCDPISEHNRLYWYRQTLGQGPEFLTYFQNEAQLEKSRLLSDRFSAERPKGSFSTLEIQRTEQGDSAMYLCASSRAGTGVLTQYFGPGTRLTVL.